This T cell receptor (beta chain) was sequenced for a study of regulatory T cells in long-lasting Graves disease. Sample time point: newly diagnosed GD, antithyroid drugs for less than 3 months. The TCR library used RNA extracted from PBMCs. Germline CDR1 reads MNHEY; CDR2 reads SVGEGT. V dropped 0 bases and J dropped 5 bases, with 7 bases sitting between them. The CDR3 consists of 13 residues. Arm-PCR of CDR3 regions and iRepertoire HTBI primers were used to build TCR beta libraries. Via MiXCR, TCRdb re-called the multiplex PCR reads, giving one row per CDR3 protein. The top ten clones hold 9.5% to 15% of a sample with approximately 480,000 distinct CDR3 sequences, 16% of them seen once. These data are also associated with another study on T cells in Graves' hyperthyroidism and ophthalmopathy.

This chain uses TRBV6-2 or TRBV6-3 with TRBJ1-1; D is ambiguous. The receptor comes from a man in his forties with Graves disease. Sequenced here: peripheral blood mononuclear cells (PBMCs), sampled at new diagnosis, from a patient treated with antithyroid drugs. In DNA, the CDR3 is TGTGCCAGCAGTTACTCAATAGCGACTGAAGCTTTCTTT. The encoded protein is CASSYSIATEAFF.